The present T cell receptor (beta chain) was sequenced within a study of T-cell reconstitution after alpha-beta-depleted transplantation in children. The V gene's germline CDR1 is SQVTM and CDR2 ANQGSEA. This CDR3 is built from 13 residues. Trimming removed 6 bases from V and 3 bases from J, with 14 bases in between. It was with unique molecular identifiers that the TCRbeta library was prepared. TCRdb analysed the PCR reads with MiXCR anew, one entry per CDR3 protein. The table includes over 70,000 distinct CDR3 sequences, roughly 7.7% detected once. This clonotype appeared many times. The gene calls are TRBV29-1 and TRBJ1-1; the D gene is possibly TRBD1 (6 bases). The sample in question was PBMCs from the stem cell graft donor, obtained from the stem cell graft. This clonotype was sampled from a human donor who donated a stem cell graft to a child with congenital amegakaryocytic thrombocytopenia. The CDR3 sequence: CSVRQARDTEAFF. In DNA form, the CDR3 reads TGCAGCGTAAGACAGGCACGGGACACTGAAGCTTTCTTT.